One sample yielded the 5 T cell receptor beta chains listed below, sequenced in a study of PD-1 blockade in classical Hodgkin lymphoma. Time point noted: cycle 4 day 1 (C4D1), after more than five weeks of nivolumab. No patient escaped relapse after autologous stem cell transplantation, and brentuximab vedotin exposure varied. The assay was immunoSEQ multiplex PCR, and TCRdb's table has in-frame clones only and misses some. The data show about 24,000 clones, approximately 79% seen once. Specimen: peripheral blood mononuclear cells (PBMCs), collected before the fourth cycle of nivolumab. The receptors shown here come from a human donor with classical Hodgkin lymphoma.

The gene calls are TRBV9 and TRBJ2-3; 9 positions match TRBD2. With 4 bases clipped from V and 6 bases from J, the junction kept 9 bases outside the gene matches. This CDR3 has 15 amino acids. Germline CDR1 SGDLS, CDR2 YYNGEE. The CDR3 coding sequence is TGTGCCAGCAGCTTCGGGACTAGCTTATTCGATACGCAGTATTTT. This gives the protein CASSFGTSLFDTQYF.

This clone has a single count. The rearrangement joins TRBV7-4 to TRBJ2-3; 12 bases map to TRBD2. This CDR3 is 16 amino acids long. With 5 bases clipped from V and 2 bases from J, the junction kept 5 bases outside the gene matches. The germline V gene encodes CDR1 SGHVT and CDR2 SQSDAQ. The CDR3 DNA reads as TGTGCCAGCAGCCCTCTAGCGGGAGGGCTCACAGATACGCAGTATTTT. Residues: CASSPLAGGLTDTQYF. Combining the CDR3 with reference TRBV7-4 and TRBJ2-3 gives the whole variable domain GAGVSQSPRYKVAKRGRDVALRCDSISGHVTLYWYRQTLGQGSEVLTYSQSDAQRDKSGRPSGRFSAERPERSVSTLKIQRTEQGDSAVYLCASSPLAGGLTDTQYFGPGTRLTVL.

The chain links TRBV6-1 to TRBJ2-1; no clear D. V was shortened by 7 bases and J by 5 bases, with 12 bases between the two germline ends. The CDR3 sequence is 13 residues long. CDR1 and CDR2 (germline): MNHNS, SASEGT. The CDR3 nucleotides are TGTGCCAGCACTCCGTTCGCGGACAATGAGCAGTTCTTC. Translated: CASTPFADNEQFF.

V gene TRBV13 combines with J gene TRBJ2-7, with D perhaps TRBD1 (6 bases). The CDR3 is made up of 15 amino acids. Germline CDR1 is PRHDT and CDR2 is FYEKMQ (reference sequence). Trimming stripped 2 bases from V and 2 bases from J, with 13 bases between. The CDR3 loop reads CASSLSEQGTYEQYF. In DNA form, the CDR3 reads TGTGCCAGCAGCTTAAGTGAACAGGGCACCTACGAGCAGTACTTC.

This sequence joins TRBV4-3 and TRBJ2-3, with 9 bases fitting TRBD1. CDR3 length: 17 amino acids. V shed 4 bases, J shed 0 bases, and the junction held 8 bases outside the gene matches. Germline V gene sequence: CDR1 LGHNA, CDR2 YSLEER. The CDR3 bases are TGCGCCAGCAGCCCTCGGACAGGGGCGGTGAGCACAGATACGCAGTATTTT. Its translation: CASSPRTGAVSTDTQYF.